This TCR beta chain was documented in a study of OX40 agonist ivuxolimab in advanced cancers. Turning to the study itself: Enrolled patients in dose escalation had cancers that were hepatocellular carcinoma, melanoma, renal cell or head and neck cancer. Study conclusions and caveats: The mean number of expanded clones was higher in CD8+ T cells than in CD4+.

Profiling relied on immunoSEQ multiplex PCR, and the TCRdb table lists in-frame clones only, not all of them. This sample has tens of thousands of clones, with about 83% found just once. V lost 6 bases to trimming and J lost 6 bases; unmatched junction nucleotides: 12. CDR1 and CDR2 from the germline V gene are SNHLY and FYNNEI. The CDR3 is made up of 16 amino acids. Sample share makes this clone medium-sized. Its target is not known. The rearrangement uses TRBV2 and TRBJ2-2; 8 nucleotides align to TRBD1. Sequenced here: CD4+ or CD8+ T cells sorted from blood, sampled in a trial of the OX40 agonist ivuxolimab. This clonotype was sampled from an adult with an advanced solid tumor such as melanoma, head and neck, liver or kidney cancer. The CDR3 sequence: CASRKTGAMDAGELFF. The DNA of the CDR3 is TGTGCCAGCAGGAAGACAGGGGCCATGGACGCCGGGGAGCTGTTTTTT.